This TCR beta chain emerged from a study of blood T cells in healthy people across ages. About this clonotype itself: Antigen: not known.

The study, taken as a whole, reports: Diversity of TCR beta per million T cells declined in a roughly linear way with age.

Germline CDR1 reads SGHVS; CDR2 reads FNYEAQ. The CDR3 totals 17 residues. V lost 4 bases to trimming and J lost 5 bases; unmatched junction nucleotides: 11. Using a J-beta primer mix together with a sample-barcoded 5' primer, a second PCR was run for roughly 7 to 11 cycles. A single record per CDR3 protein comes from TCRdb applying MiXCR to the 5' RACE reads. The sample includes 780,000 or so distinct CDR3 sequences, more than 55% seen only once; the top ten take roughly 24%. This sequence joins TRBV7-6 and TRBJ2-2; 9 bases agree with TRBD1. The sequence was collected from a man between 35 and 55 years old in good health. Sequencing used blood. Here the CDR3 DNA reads TGTGCCAGCAGCTCCAACTGGGGGACAGGGCAAACCGGGGAGCTGTTTTTT. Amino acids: CASSSNWGTGQTGELFF.